Listed here are 32 T cell receptor beta chains from one sample, sequenced in a study of shared clonotypes between healthy human individuals. TCRdb keeps only in-frame clones here, not all; method: immunoSEQ multiplex PCR. The sample contains hundreds of thousands of clones, around 96% of which appear only once. Material for sequencing was naive CD4+ T cells sorted from blood. Specified subset: CD45RA+ positively selected. Source of these receptors: a woman aged 25 to 39 in good health.

The chain recombines TRBV4-1 with TRBJ2-1; 7 nucleotides match TRBD2. Trimming took 1 base from V and 6 from J; bases not matched to a gene: 21. CDR1 is MGHRA, CDR2 YSYEKL, per germline. This CDR3 comprises 20 residues. The CDR3 DNA reads as TGCGCCAGCAGCCAAGCCAATTTTCCTAGGCGGGAGTTTAAGGGCAATGAGCAGTTCTTC. This encodes CASSQANFPRREFKGNEQFF.

The rearrangement uses TRBV28 and TRBJ1-1; no clear D. The CDR3 has 14 amino acids. Germline CDR1 is MDHEN and CDR2 is SYDVKM. Trimming shortened V by 1 base and J by 5 bases, and 11 bases separated the two germline ends. CDR3 nucleotide sequence: TGTGCCAGCAGTTTATTGGATGGGAGAACTGAAGCTTTCTTT. It yields the protein CASSLLDGRTEAFF.

The chain employs TRBV15 and TRBJ2-7, with 7 nucleotides matching TRBD2. From germline, CDR1 is LNHNV and CDR2 YYDKDF (reference sequence). This CDR3 contains 15 residues. The trim removed 2 bases at V and 5 bases at J, leaving 9 bases unmatched. CDR3 nucleotides: TGTGCCACCAGCAGATACGATGCGGGAGTCCACGAGCAGTACTTC. Encoded protein: CATSRYDAGVHEQYF.

This chain links TRBV28 with TRBJ2-1; D may be TRBD2 (6 bases). The V end lost 8 bases, the J end lost 1 base, and 15 bases lay between the germline ends. The germline V gene encodes CDR1 MDHEN and CDR2 SYDVKM. The length of the CDR3 is 15 residues. This chain's CDR3 is CASASGGGSYNEQFF. The CDR3 DNA reads TGTGCCAGCGCGTCTGGTGGGGGGTCCTACAATGAGCAGTTCTTC.

V is TRBV10-3 and J is TRBJ2-5, with D possibly matching TRBD1 (6 bases). This CDR3 is 19 amino acids long. CDR1 ENHRY and CDR2 SYGVKD come from the germline V gene. V lost 4 bases to trimming and J lost 3 bases, with 27 bases between them. The CDR3 coding sequence is TGTGCCATCAGTGGACATTGGGGGCGAACCCGTACTATTAAAGAGACCCAGTACTTC. It encodes CAISGHWGRTRTIKETQYF.

V usage is TRBV27 and J usage is TRBJ1-5; unclear D gene. V shed 4 bases and J shed 3 bases, with 7 bases lying between them. The CDR3 consists of 13 residues. From germline, CDR1 is MNHEY and CDR2 SMNVEV (reference sequence). CDR3 nucleotide sequence: TGTGCCAGCAGTTCTACTTCCAATCAGCCCCAGCATTTT. Its translation: CASSSTSNQPQHF.

The J gene is TRBJ1-5, the V gene TRBV7-2; TRBD1 might be the D (5 bases). The V end lost 5 bases, the J end lost 6 bases, and 8 bases lay between the germline ends. Germline-derived CDR1 and CDR2 are SGHTA and FQGNSA. This CDR3 is built from 12 residues. CDR3 sequence (DNA): TGTGCCAGCAGCCAGAGGGGTCAGCCCCAGCATTTT. As protein: CASSQRGQPQHF.

This rearrangement joins TRBV10-3 to TRBJ2-3, with D hard to call. The CDR3 is 15 amino acids. Germline-derived CDR1 and CDR2 are ENHRY and SYGVKD. V was trimmed by 2 bases and J by 2 bases, leaving 11 bases between them. In DNA form, the CDR3 reads TGTGCCATCAGTGAGGGCAGGAGAAACACAGATACGCAGTATTTT. It encodes CAISEGRRNTDTQYF.

CDR3 nucleotides: TGCGCCAGCAGCTTGGGACTGCACACAGATACGCAGTATTTT. Protein product: CASSLGLHTDTQYF. V and J are TRBV5-1 and TRBJ2-3; D remains ambiguous. Germline CDR1 and CDR2: SGHRS and YFSETQ. Trimming stripped 0 bases from V and 2 bases from J, with 7 bases between. The CDR3 spans 14 residues.

This clone was recorded only once. This sequence joins TRBV20-1 and TRBJ1-1; possibly TRBD1 for D (6 bases). V was shortened by 4 bases and J by 9 bases, with 12 bases between the two germline ends. Germline-derived CDR1 and CDR2 are DFQATT and SNEGSKA (reference sequence). The CDR3 loop spans 11 amino acids. The CDR3 region has the DNA TGCAGTGCTAATTGGGGGGGGCAAGCTTTCTTT. Its protein is CSANWGGQAFF.

V is TRBV18 and J is TRBJ2-7; D ambiguous. This CDR3 comprises 13 residues. Trimming shortened V by 0 bases and J by 4 bases, and 7 bases separated the two germline ends. The germline V gene encodes CDR1 KGHSH and CDR2 LQKENI. As DNA, the CDR3 is TGTGCCAGCTCACCACCGGCTAGATACGAGCAGTACTTC. Its translation: CASSPPARYEQYF.

The rearrangement joins TRBV7-2 to TRBJ2-1; 8 bases align to TRBD2. V shed 6 bases and J 4 bases; nucleotides not matched to a gene: 8. The germline gives CDR1 SGHTA, CDR2 FQGNSA. The CDR3 spans 15 residues. Here the CDR3 DNA reads TGTGCCAGCAGATCGCCGGGACTAGAGTACAATGAGCAGTTCTTC. The encoded protein is CASRSPGLEYNEQFF.

The J gene is TRBJ1-2, the V gene TRBV4-2, with no clear D. This CDR3 has 14 residues. V lost 5 bases and J 7 bases, leaving 17 bases between the germline ends. Germline values: CDR1 LGHNA, CDR2 YNFKEQ. In nucleotides, the CDR3 is TGTGCCAGCAGCTCCAACCTCCTCCCTCGTGGCTACACCTTC. This codes for CASSSNLLPRGYTF.

The chain recombines TRBV5-1 with TRBJ2-7; 10 nucleotides agree with TRBD2. J was trimmed by 3 bases and V by 3 bases; bases with no gene match: 6. The CDR3 is 15 amino acids. Germline CDR1 and CDR2: SGHRS and YFSETQ. The CDR3 sequence is CASSSGLAGVYEQYF. DNA for the CDR3: TGCGCCAGCAGCTCCGGTCTAGCGGGAGTCTACGAGCAGTACTTC. The full variable domain, its missing parts supplied by reference TRBV5-1 and TRBJ2-7, is KAGVTQTPRYLIKTRGQQVTLSCSPISGHRSVSWYQQTPGQGLQFLFEYFSETQRNKGNFPGRFSGRQFSNSRSEMNVSTLELGDSALYLCASSSGLAGVYEQYFGPGTRLTVT.

This clone was seen just once. This rearrangement joins TRBV5-6 to TRBJ1-1, with 9 bases identical to TRBD1. The CDR3 is made up of 15 amino acids. The V and J ends lost 4 bases and 4 bases, in that order; junction bases with no gene match: 8. Germline V CDR1 and CDR2: SGHDT, YYEEEE. The CDR3 bases are TGTGCCAGCAGCGCTTATGGGACAGGGTCCACTGAAGCTTTCTTT. It is translated as CASSAYGTGSTEAFF.

This chain uses TRBV4-1 with TRBJ2-1; 7 nucleotides align to TRBD2. This CDR3 is 15 amino acids long. The germline CDR1 and CDR2 sequences are MGHRA and YSYEKL. V lost 5 bases and J lost 0; bases outside the gene matches: 4. The CDR3 loop is CASSSLAVSYNEQFF. The DNA of the CDR3 is TGCGCCAGCAGCTCCCTAGCGGTCTCCTACAATGAGCAGTTCTTC.

This clone has a single count. The chain recombines TRBV28 with TRBJ1-5; no clear D. The CDR3 is 12 amino acids. CDR1 and CDR2 from the germline V gene are MDHEN and SYDVKM. V gave up 4 bases and J gave up 2 bases, with 3 bases separating them. The CDR3 coding sequence is TGTGCCAGCAGTTGGGGCAATCAGCCCCAGCATTTT. It yields the protein CASSWGNQPQHF.

The chain is built from TRBV28 and TRBJ1-2; D gene ambiguous. The V end was cut by 5 bases, the J end by 7 bases, with 11 bases between. Germline V CDR1 and CDR2: MDHEN, SYDVKM. The CDR3 sequence is 12 residues long. CDR3 nucleotides: TGTGCCAGCAGTCCCGAAGAACGTGGCTACACCTTC. Its protein is CASSPEERGYTF.

This chain connects TRBV19 to TRBJ2-4; unclear D gene. CDR1 is LNHDA and CDR2 is SQIVND in the germline V gene (reference sequence). V lost 10 bases to trimming and J lost 0 bases, with 10 bases between them. This CDR3 spans 13 amino acids. The CDR3: CATRAVAKNIQYF. Here the CDR3 DNA reads TGTGCCACCCGAGCCGTAGCCAAAAACATTCAGTACTTC.

This clone was counted once. This chain connects TRBV28 to TRBJ2-7, with 9 bases identical to TRBD2. In germline, CDR1 is MDHEN, CDR2 SYDVKM. This CDR3 region has 14 residues. The junction had 6 bases not matched to a gene; V was cut back by 7 bases and J by 2 bases. The DNA of the CDR3 is TGTGCCAGCAAAGGGGGCGGGAGGGCCTACGAGCAGTACTTC. It is translated as CASKGGGRAYEQYF.

The V gene is TRBV11-2, the J gene TRBJ2-1, with unresolved D. Trimming removed 5 bases from V and 7 bases from J, with 15 bases in between. Germline V lookup: CDR1 SGHAT, CDR2 FQNNGV. The CDR3 sequence is 14 residues long. The CDR3 sequence is CASSGLFERNEQFF. CDR3 coding DNA: TGTGCCAGCAGCGGCCTCTTCGAAAGGAATGAGCAGTTCTTC.

The rearrangement uses TRBV2 and TRBJ2-7; D unresolved. Germline assignment: CDR1 SNHLY and CDR2 FYNNEI. V lost 6 bases, J lost 5 bases, and 17 bases lay in between. CDR3 size: 14 residues. The DNA for the CDR3 is TGTGCCAGCAGCCCGGGCCGCCGGACCAACGAGCAGTACTTC. Amino acids: CASSPGRRTNEQYF. Based on the CDR3 plus reference TRBV2 and TRBJ2-7, the full variable domain is EPEVTQTPSHQVTQMGQEVILRCVPISNHLYFYWYRQILGQKVEFLVSFYNNEISEKSEIFDDQFSVERPDGSNFTLKIRSTKLEDSAMYFCASSPGRRTNEQYFGPGTRLTVT.

This rearrangement joins TRBV5-1 to TRBJ2-5; maybe TRBD2 (6 bases). V lost 0 bases, J lost 5 bases, and 14 bases lay in between. This CDR3 spans 15 amino acids. Germline-derived CDR1 and CDR2 are SGHRS and YFSETQ. CDR3 DNA sequence: TGCGCCAGCAGCTTGGGGGGGACTTCTTGGGAGACCCAGTACTTC. Amino acids: CASSLGGTSWETQYF. The whole variable domain, filled in from reference TRBV5-1 and TRBJ2-5, reads KAGVTQTPRYLIKTRGQQVTLSCSPISGHRSVSWYQQTPGQGLQFLFEYFSETQRNKGNFPGRFSGRQFSNSRSEMNVSTLELGDSALYLCASSLGGTSWETQYFGPGTRLLVL.

CDR3 in amino acids: CASRLLGSGFYNEQFF. The CDR3 bases are TGTGCCAGCAGGCTGTTGGGTAGCGGGTTCTACAATGAGCAGTTCTTC. The chain couples TRBV7-2 to TRBJ2-1; TRBD2 agrees at 7 bases. The CDR3 has 16 amino acids. V was clipped by 6 bases and J by 3 bases; unmatched bases: 11. CDR1 is SGHTA, CDR2 FQGNSA, per germline.

The V gene is TRBV28, the J gene TRBJ1-2; D ambiguous. Germline CDR1 MDHEN, CDR2 SYDVKM. V lost 8 bases and J 6 bases, leaving 28 bases between the germline ends. This CDR3 spans 17 amino acids. CDR3 loop: CASYEDSRGLEVDGYTF. CDR3 in DNA: TGTGCCAGCTACGAGGACTCCAGAGGACTGGAGGTGGATGGCTACACCTTC.

The chain recombines TRBV5-1 with TRBJ2-2; D possibly corresponds to TRBD2 (6 bases). CDR1 is SGHRS and CDR2 is YFSETQ in the germline V gene. The CDR3 is 16 amino acids. The germline V and J ends were trimmed by 2 bases and 0 bases, with 11 bases remaining between them. CDR3 in DNA: TGCGCCAGCAGCTTCATACGCGGGGCGAACACCGGGGAGCTGTTTTTT. Its protein is CASSFIRGANTGELFF.

The chain carries TRBV30 and TRBJ1-3; D not resolved. Trimming stripped 4 bases from V and 0 bases from J, with 7 bases between. Germline lookup yields CDR1 GTSNPN and CDR2 SVGIG (reference sequence). The CDR3 is made up of 13 amino acids. The CDR3 loop is CAWTRISGNTIYF. CDR3 coding DNA: TGTGCCTGGACACGGATCTCTGGAAACACCATATATTTT.

This clone came up once. V is TRBV10-3 and J is TRBJ2-7, with D perhaps matching TRBD1 (5 bases). The V gene's germline CDR1 is ENHRY and CDR2 SYGVKD. The CDR3 runs 14 residues. V was clipped by 1 base and J by 2 bases, with 9 bases between them. CDR3 sequence: CAISEWGGAYEQYF. CDR3 DNA sequence: TGTGCCATCAGTGAGTGGGGCGGCGCCTACGAGCAGTACTTC.

J is TRBJ2-1 and V is TRBV18; 8 nucleotides line up with TRBD1. CDR1 is KGHSH, CDR2 LQKENI, per germline. There are 15 residues in the CDR3. V was pared by 3 bases and J by 7 bases, with 8 bases of the junction left unmatched. For the CDR3, the DNA is TGTGCCAGCTCACCGCGGGGACAGGTGTGGAATGAGCAGTTCTTC. This translates into CASSPRGQVWNEQFF.

The chain is built from TRBV28 and TRBJ1-2; D is perhaps TRBD1 (5 bases). This CDR3 spans 12 amino acids. Germline CDR1 is MDHEN and CDR2 is SYDVKM. Trimming took 10 bases from V and 7 from J, leaving 16 bases between them. CDR3 protein: CATTDKVAGYTF. Here the CDR3 DNA reads TGTGCCACGACGGACAAGGTGGCTGGCTACACCTTC.

The V call is TRBV18, the J call TRBJ2-7; 11 bases line up with TRBD2. Germline V lookup: CDR1 KGHSH, CDR2 LQKENI. The V segment lost 3 bases and the J segment 2 bases; nucleotides outside the gene matches: 6. This CDR3 contains 16 residues. CDR3 residues: CASSPPGLAVPYEQYF. CDR3 coding DNA: TGTGCCAGCTCACCGCCGGGACTAGCGGTACCCTACGAGCAGTACTTC.

The chain is built from TRBV5-1 and TRBJ1-2, with 9 nucleotides matching TRBD1. Losses at the gene ends were 0 bases for V and 3 bases for J; bases not matched to a gene: 6. CDR3 length: 16 residues. Germline V gives CDR1 SGHRS, CDR2 YFSETQ. Here the CDR3 DNA reads TGCGCCAGCAGCTTGGCCCGGGACAGGGCCCACTATGGCTACACCTTC. Translated: CASSLARDRAHYGYTF.